Each of the 28 T cell receptor beta chains below was sequenced from the same sample in a study of blood T cell repertoires in COVID-19. Generated by immunoSEQ multiplex PCR, the TCRdb table keeps only in-frame clones and is missing some. In the table there are roughly 180,000 clones, 65% to 85% of which are singletons. Sample: peripheral blood. These receptors all come from a woman aged 35 to 49 with COVID-19, enrolled during active disease.

V is TRBV14 and J is TRBJ2-5; D unresolved. Germline CDR1 and CDR2: SGHDN and FVKESK. Deletions cut 8 bases from V and 4 bases from J, with 8 bases between. This CDR3 region has 11 residues. The CDR3 spells CASSLGETQYF. The CDR3 DNA reads as TGTGCCAGCTCCCTCGGAGAGACCCAGTACTTC.

The chain carries TRBV5-6 and TRBJ2-5; possible D gene TRBD2, 6 bases. CDR3 length: 16 residues. V was cut by 2 bases and J by 6 bases, with 20 bases left in between. Per germline, CDR1 SGHDT and CDR2 YYEEEE. In DNA, the CDR3 is TGTGCCAGCAGCTTCGGATGGCGGGGTATCGAAAAGACCCAGTACTTC. Amino acid sequence: CASSFGWRGIEKTQYF.

The rearrangement joins TRBV7-9 to TRBJ1-4; perhaps TRBD1 as D (6 bases). This CDR3 region has 15 residues. Trimming cost V 4 bases and J 5 bases, with 14 bases left between them. Germline CDR1 reads SEHNR; CDR2 reads FQNEAQ (reference sequence). The CDR3 loop is CASSSSQGLNEKLFF. In nucleotides, the CDR3 is TGTGCCAGCAGCTCCTCACAGGGCCTGAATGAAAAACTGTTTTTT. Full variable domain (missing parts from reference TRBV7-9 and TRBJ1-4): DTGVSQNPRHKITKRGQNVTFRCDPISEHNRLYWYRQTLGQGPEFLTYFQNEAQLEKSRLLSDRFSAERPKGSFSTLEIQRTEQGDSAMYLCASSSSQGLNEKLFFGSGTQLSVL.

This chain joins TRBV9 and TRBJ1-3, with 12 bases that match TRBD1. This CDR3 region has 15 residues. Germline CDR1 is SGDLS and CDR2 is YYNGEE. Germline trimming cut 5 bases from V and 3 bases from J; bases unmatched to any gene: 3. The CDR3 here is CASRGDRGLGNTIYF. Here the CDR3 DNA reads TGTGCCAGCAGAGGGGACAGGGGGCTTGGAAACACCATATATTTT.

The rearrangement uses TRBV10-3 and TRBJ2-7, with a tentative D call TRBD1 (5 bases). This CDR3 has 15 amino acids. The germline CDR1 and CDR2 sequences are ENHRY and SYGVKD. V was cut by 6 bases and J by 0 bases, with 15 bases left in between. CDR3: CAISTSQTVSYEQYF. As DNA, the CDR3 is TGTGCCATCAGCACATCACAGACAGTCTCCTACGAGCAGTACTTC.

The chain is built from TRBV29-1 and TRBJ2-1, with a tentative D call TRBD2 (5 bases). This CDR3 has 10 residues. Between the trimmed V and J ends, which lost 6 bases and 7 bases, there was a span of 7 bases. Germline V gene data show CDR1 as SQVTM and CDR2 as ANQGSEA. In DNA, the CDR3 is TGCAGCGTCCCGGGGAATGAGCAGTTCTTC. The encoded protein is CSVPGNEQFF.

The rearrangement links TRBV19 to TRBJ2-6; D perhaps matches TRBD1 (6 bases). The CDR3 has 14 residues. Trimming took 10 bases from V and 2 from J, leaving 12 bases between them. CDR1 LNHDA and CDR2 SQIVND come from the germline V gene (reference sequence). This CDR3 reads CATSQGTGANVLTF. CDR3 DNA sequence: TGTGCCACCTCCCAGGGGACTGGGGCCAACGTCCTGACTTTC.

V usage is TRBV27 and J usage is TRBJ1-1; D is unclear. Per the germline V gene, CDR1 is MNHEY and CDR2 is SMNVEV (reference sequence). This CDR3 comprises 13 residues. V lost 0 bases and J 5 bases, leaving 7 bases between the germline ends. The CDR3 sequence is CASSLSVGTEAFF. CDR3 bases: TGTGCCAGCAGTTTATCGGTCGGGACTGAAGCTTTCTTT.

The chain employs TRBV4-1 and TRBJ2-7, with 7 bases aligning to TRBD1. The J segment lost 4 bases and the V segment lost 4 bases, leaving 13 bases of the junction unmatched. Germline assignment: CDR1 MGHRA and CDR2 YSYEKL. The CDR3 contains 16 residues. DNA of the CDR3: TGCGCCAGCAGCCCGGATGTAATTAGGGGGCGTTACGAGCAGTACTTC. Translated: CASSPDVIRGRYEQYF.

This chain connects TRBV27 to TRBJ2-1; the D gene is possibly TRBD1 (5 bases). V lost 7 bases and J 0 bases, leaving 16 bases between the germline ends. The CDR3 covers 16 residues. The germline V gene has CDR1 MNHEY and CDR2 SMNVEV (reference sequence). This chain's CDR3 is CASTQGVGSSYNEQFF. The CDR3 region has the DNA TGTGCCAGCACCCAAGGGGTGGGAAGCTCCTACAATGAGCAGTTCTTC.

The V and J genes are TRBV5-1 and TRBJ2-7, with D maybe TRBD2 (6 bases). Per germline, CDR1 SGHRS and CDR2 YFSETQ. The CDR3 runs 14 residues. V shed 0 bases and J shed 3 bases, with 10 bases lying between them. The DNA for the CDR3 is TGCGCCAGCAGCTTGGACGGGGGAATCTACGAGCAGTACTTC. This gives the protein CASSLDGGIYEQYF.

The chain carries TRBV12-3 or TRBV12-4 and TRBJ2-7; 8 bases are a match to TRBD1. The length of the CDR3 is 11 residues. V was clipped by 9 bases and J by 3 bases; unmatched bases: 1. This CDR3 is CASDRGYEQYF. The CDR3 DNA reads TGTGCCAGTGACAGGGGCTACGAGCAGTACTTC.

The chain has TRBV6-5 and TRBJ2-4, with D possibly being TRBD2 (6 bases). The germline V gene has CDR1 MNHEY and CDR2 SVGAGI. The CDR3 sequence is 16 residues long. The ends were cut back, 1 base at V and 5 bases at J, with 15 bases in the middle. The CDR3 DNA reads TGTGCCAGCAGTTACTTCGCGGGTTGGGGGGAAAACATTCAGTACTTC. Translation: CASSYFAGWGENIQYF.

The chain uses TRBV2 and TRBJ1-5; TRBD1 is a possible D gene (6 bases). V was pared by 4 bases and J by 0 bases, with 7 bases between. This CDR3 is built from 14 residues. Germline values: CDR1 SNHLY, CDR2 FYNNEI. CDR3 bases: TGTGCCAGCAGTGCACAGGGTAGCAATCAGCCCCAGCATTTT. This codes for CASSAQGSNQPQHF.

This chain uses TRBV28 with TRBJ2-5; 7 positions agree with TRBD1. CDR3 length: 15 residues. Germline V gene data show CDR1 as MDHEN and CDR2 as SYDVKM. J lost 5 bases, V lost 5 bases, and 11 bases had no gene match. The CDR3, as DNA: TGTGCCAGCAGTCAATACAGGGGATTGGAGGAGACCCAGTACTTC. Amino acid sequence: CASSQYRGLEETQYF.

The chain links TRBV7-9 to TRBJ2-7; possible D gene TRBD1, 7 bases. Trimming removed 4 bases at V and 0 bases at J, with 10 bases between. The germline V gene has CDR1 SEHNR and CDR2 FQNEAQ (reference sequence). The CDR3 loop spans 14 amino acids. The CDR3 sequence: CASSSGGSSYEQYF. CDR3 nucleotides: TGTGCCAGCAGCTCAGGGGGGAGCTCCTACGAGCAGTACTTC.

The rearrangement uses TRBV2 and TRBJ1-2; D remains unclear. There are 12 residues in the CDR3. The germline V and J ends were trimmed by 3 bases and 3 bases, with 5 bases remaining between them. Germline CDR1 is SNHLY and CDR2 is FYNNEI. In nucleotides, the CDR3 is TGTGCCAGCAGTGAGCAGTACTATGGCTACACCTTC. Translating gives CASSEQYYGYTF.

V and J are TRBV28 and TRBJ1-1; 7 bases line up with TRBD1. CDR3 length: 16 amino acids. The germline CDR1 and CDR2 sequences are MDHEN and SYDVKM. The trim removed 5 bases at V and 4 bases at J, leaving 13 bases unmatched. For the CDR3, the DNA is TGTGCCAGCAGTGCGTACCCAGGGGGAGGAGCCACTGAAGCTTTCTTT. This codes for CASSAYPGGGATEAFF.

The chain is built from TRBV6-6 and TRBJ1-5; D possibly corresponds to TRBD1 (5 bases). The V and J ends lost 5 bases and 3 bases respectively, with 14 bases between them. The germline V gene encodes CDR1 MNHNY and CDR2 SVGAGI (reference sequence). The CDR3 length is 15 residues. CDR3 loop: CASSQGRVFNQPQHF. The CDR3, as DNA: TGTGCCAGCAGTCAGGGCAGGGTATTCAATCAGCCCCAGCATTTT.

The gene calls are TRBV7-9 and TRBJ1-5; perhaps TRBD1 as D (6 bases). Trimming took 1 base from V and 7 from J, leaving 17 bases between them. The CDR3 has 16 amino acids. Germline CDR1 reads SEHNR; CDR2 reads FQNEAQ (reference sequence). The chain's CDR3 is CASSLDFRGARQPQHF. For the CDR3, the DNA is TGTGCCAGCAGCTTAGATTTTCGGGGGGCGCGGCAGCCCCAGCATTTT.

The rearrangement uses TRBV5-4 and TRBJ1-3, with D tentatively TRBD1 (5 bases). The germline V and J ends were trimmed by 3 bases and 8 bases, with 15 bases remaining between them. CDR1 SGHNT and CDR2 YYREEE come from the germline V gene (reference sequence). The CDR3 covers 14 residues. In DNA, the CDR3 is TGTGCCAGCAGCTGGGGGTTACCGGGGGACACCATATATTTT. It is translated as CASSWGLPGDTIYF.

This clone was observed a few times. The chain employs TRBV25-1 and TRBJ1-6; no definite D call. Germline V lookup: CDR1 MGHDK, CDR2 SYGVNS. V lost 8 bases, J lost 5 bases, and 13 bases lay in between. This CDR3 region has 14 residues. The CDR3 protein is CASAGGRDNSPLHF. The CDR3 region has the DNA TGTGCCAGCGCCGGCGGGCGGGATAATTCACCCCTCCACTTT.

The chain joins TRBV7-9 to TRBJ1-1; D is unclear. The CDR3 contains 11 residues. Germline CDR1 reads SEHNR; CDR2 reads FQNEAQ (reference sequence). The ends were cut back, 4 bases at V and 3 bases at J, with 3 bases in the middle. The CDR3, as DNA: TGTGCCAGCAGCTCCTACACTGAAGCTTTCTTT. This translates into CASSSYTEAFF.

V is TRBV6-1 and J is TRBJ2-2; no clear D gene. This CDR3 comprises 14 residues. The germline V and J ends were trimmed by 1 base and 7 bases, with 10 bases remaining between them. CDR1 MNHNS and CDR2 SASEGT come from the germline V gene. The CDR3 is CASSEGRVSGELFF. CDR3 DNA: TGTGCCAGCAGTGAAGGTAGAGTGAGCGGGGAGCTGTTTTTT.

This clone was detected only a few times. The rearrangement joins TRBV7-9 to TRBJ2-2; D ambiguous. Between the trimmed V and J ends, which lost 3 bases and 6 bases, there was a span of 11 bases. This CDR3 has 14 amino acids. Germline-derived CDR1 and CDR2 are SEHNR and FQNEAQ (reference sequence). In DNA form, the CDR3 reads TGTGCCAGCAGCTTCCGGTCTCTCGCCGGGGAGCTGTTTTTT. Protein: CASSFRSLAGELFF.

V and J are TRBV4-1 and TRBJ2-5, with 9 bases matching TRBD2. Germline loops: CDR1 MGHRA, CDR2 YSYEKL. The CDR3 is made up of 14 amino acids. V gave up 1 base and J gave up 5 bases; unmatched junction bases: 2. Written as DNA, the CDR3 is TGCGCCAGCAGCCAAGGGGGACTAGCCGAGACCCAGTACTTC. Protein product: CASSQGGLAETQYF.

The V and J genes are TRBV19 and TRBJ2-1; 9 bases are shared with TRBD2. The V and J ends lost 7 bases and 10 bases, in that order; junction bases with no gene match: 8. The CDR3 runs to 13 residues. Germline CDR1 reads LNHDA; CDR2 reads SQIVND (reference sequence). The CDR3 is CASTPLSGSEQFF. The CDR3 DNA reads TGTGCCAGTACCCCTCTTAGCGGGAGCGAGCAGTTCTTC.

V and J are TRBV6-1 and TRBJ2-3; 12 bases fit TRBD2. Germline lookup yields CDR1 MNHNS and CDR2 SASEGT. The CDR3 extends over 17 amino acids. J lost 0 bases, V lost 4 bases, and 5 bases had no gene match. The chain's CDR3 is CASSALTSGRSTDTQYF. The CDR3 bases are TGTGCCAGCAGTGCGCTGACTAGCGGGAGAAGCACAGATACGCAGTATTTT.